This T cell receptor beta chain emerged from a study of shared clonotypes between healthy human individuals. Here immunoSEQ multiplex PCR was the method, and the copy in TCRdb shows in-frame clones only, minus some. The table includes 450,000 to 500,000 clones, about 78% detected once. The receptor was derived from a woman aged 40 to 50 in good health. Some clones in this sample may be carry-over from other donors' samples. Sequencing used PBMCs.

CDR3: CASSYEETGSYEQYF. CDR3 sequence (DNA): TGTGCCAGCAGTTACGAGGAAACGGGCTCCTACGAGCAGTACTTC. The rearrangement joins TRBV6-5 to TRBJ2-7; D uncertain. Trimming took 2 bases from V and 0 from J, leaving 11 bases between them. CDR1 and CDR2 from the germline V gene are MNHEY and SVGAGI. This CDR3 has 15 residues.